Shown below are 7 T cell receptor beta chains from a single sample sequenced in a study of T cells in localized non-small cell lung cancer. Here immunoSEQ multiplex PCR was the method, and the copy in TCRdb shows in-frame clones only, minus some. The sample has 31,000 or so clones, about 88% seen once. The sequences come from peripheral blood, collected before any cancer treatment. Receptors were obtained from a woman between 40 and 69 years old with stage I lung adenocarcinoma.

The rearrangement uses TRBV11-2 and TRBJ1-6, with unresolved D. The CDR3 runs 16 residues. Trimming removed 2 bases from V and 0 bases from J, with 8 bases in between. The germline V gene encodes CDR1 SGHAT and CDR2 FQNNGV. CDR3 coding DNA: TGTGCCAGCAGCTTATCCCCGAGCTCCTATAATTCACCCCTCCACTTT. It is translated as CASSLSPSSYNSPLHF.

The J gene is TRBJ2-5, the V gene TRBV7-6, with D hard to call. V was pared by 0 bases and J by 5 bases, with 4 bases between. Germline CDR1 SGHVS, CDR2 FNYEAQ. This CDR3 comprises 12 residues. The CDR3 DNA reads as TGTGCCAGCAGCTTAGCGGGGGAGACCCAGTACTTC. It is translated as CASSLAGETQYF.

The CDR3 DNA reads as TGTGCCTGGAGTGTGGGGAGCAACAGGATAGCCAAAAACATTCAGTACTTC. Its protein product is CAWSVGSNRIAKNIQYF. V gene TRBV30 combines with J gene TRBJ2-4, with D possibly called TRBD1 or TRBD2 (5 bases each). Per the germline V gene, CDR1 is GTSNPN and CDR2 is SVGIG (reference sequence). There are 17 residues in the CDR3. V was cut by 0 bases and J by 0 bases, with 15 bases left in between.

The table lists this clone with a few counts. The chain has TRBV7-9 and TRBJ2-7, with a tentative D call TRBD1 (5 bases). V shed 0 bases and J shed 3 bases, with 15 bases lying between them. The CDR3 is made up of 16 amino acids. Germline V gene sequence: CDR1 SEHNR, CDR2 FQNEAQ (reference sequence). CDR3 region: CASSLAVLGTGYEQYF. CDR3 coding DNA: TGTGCCAGCAGCTTAGCTGTATTAGGCACAGGCTACGAGCAGTACTTC.

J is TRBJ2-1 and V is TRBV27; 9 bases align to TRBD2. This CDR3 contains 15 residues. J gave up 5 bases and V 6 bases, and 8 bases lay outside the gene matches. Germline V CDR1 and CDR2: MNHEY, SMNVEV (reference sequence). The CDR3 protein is CASRLGTSPNNEQFF. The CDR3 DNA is TGTGCCAGCAGGTTAGGGACTAGCCCTAACAATGAGCAGTTCTTC.

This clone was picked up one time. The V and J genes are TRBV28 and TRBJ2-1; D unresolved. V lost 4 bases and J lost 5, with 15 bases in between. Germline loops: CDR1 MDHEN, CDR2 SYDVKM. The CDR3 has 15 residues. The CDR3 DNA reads TGTGCCAGCAGTTCGTTCGGCAGGAGCCACAATGAGCAGTTCTTC. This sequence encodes CASSSFGRSHNEQFF.

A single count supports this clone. CDR3 in amino acids: CASSLWDEGGNTIYF. The CDR3 DNA follows: TGTGCCAGCAGCTTATGGGACGAGGGAGGAAACACCATATATTTT. V gene TRBV7-2 combines with J gene TRBJ1-3; a possible D gene is TRBD1 (5 bases). Trimming left V 2 bases short and J 4 bases short, with 12 bases between. The CDR3 has 15 amino acids. Germline-derived CDR1 and CDR2 are SGHTA and FQGNSA.